Below, 8 T cell receptor beta chains from the same sample are listed, as sequenced in a study of T cells in Graves' hyperthyroidism and ophthalmopathy. Amplified regions were TCR beta CDR3 sequences from RNA transcripts. TCR CDR3 underwent first-round RT-PCR with the HTBI primer set. One entry per CDR3 protein, called by TCRdb with MiXCR from the multiplex PCR reads. The sample contains hundreds of thousands of distinct CDR3 sequences, about 14% of which appear only once. The sequencing input was blood. The receptors here all came from a woman between 50 and 59 years old with Graves' ophthalmopathy.

This clonotype has ten or more counts. The chain joins TRBV12-3 or TRBV12-4 to TRBJ1-4; possible D gene TRBD1, 5 bases. Trimming left V 6 bases short and J 0 bases short, with 14 bases between. The CDR3 is 16 amino acids. DNA for the CDR3: TGTGCCAGCAGCGGGGACTTCGGGGCAACTAATGAAAAACTGTTTTTT. As protein: CASSGDFGATNEKLFF.

There are many counts of this clonotype. The chain carries TRBV28 and TRBJ2-7; TRBD1 aligns across 8 bases. CDR1 and CDR2 (germline): MDHEN, SYDVKM. The CDR3 length is 16 residues. With 5 bases clipped from V and 0 bases from J, the junction kept 9 bases outside the gene matches. Here the CDR3 DNA reads TGTGCCAGCAGTCCCCCGGGACAGGCTGACTCCTACGAGCAGTACTTC. Translation gives CASSPPGQADSYEQYF.

This clonotype was found a few times. This CDR3 reads CASSSIQGYTEAFF. In DNA, the CDR3 is TGTGCCAGCAGTTCTATTCAGGGTTACACTGAAGCTTTCTTT. The chain is built from TRBV12-3 or TRBV12-4 and TRBJ1-1; weak D call: TRBD1 (5 bases). The CDR3 spans 14 residues. V was shortened by 4 bases and J by 3 bases, with 12 bases between the two germline ends.

This chain joins TRBV20-1 and TRBJ2-7; D is perhaps TRBD1 (5 bases). Trimming cost V 4 bases and J 2 bases, with 9 bases left between them. The CDR3 extends over 12 amino acids. The V gene's germline CDR1 is DFQATT and CDR2 SNEGSKA (reference sequence). The CDR3: CSAMDTPYEQYF. CDR3 in DNA: TGCAGTGCTATGGACACCCCCTACGAGCAGTACTTC.

This clonotype was seen a handful of times. The V call is TRBV14, the J call TRBJ2-1; 12 bases map to TRBD2. Germline V gives CDR1 SGHDN, CDR2 FVKESK. The junction had 14 bases not matched to a gene; V was cut back by 4 bases and J by 4 bases. This CDR3 contains 19 residues. The CDR3 region is CASSLSPLTSGSMYNEQFF. CDR3 coding DNA: TGTGCCAGCAGCCTTAGCCCCCTGACTAGCGGGAGTATGTACAATGAGCAGTTCTTC. The full variable domain, in which reference TRBV14 and TRBJ2-1 provide the parts outside the CDR3, is EAGVTQFPSHSVIEKGQTVTLRCDPISGHDNLYWYRRVMGKEIKFLLHFVKESKQDESGMPNNRFLAERTGGTYSTLKVQPAELEDSGVYFCASSLSPLTSGSMYNEQFFGPGTRLTVL.

This clonotype has only a few counts. The CDR3 sequence: CASSAGTGGADTQYF. In DNA, the CDR3 is TGTGCCAGCAGCGCCGGGACAGGGGGCGCAGATACGCAGTATTTT. V usage is TRBV7-9 and J usage is TRBJ2-3; TRBD1 agrees at 12 bases. CDR3 length: 15 residues. The germline V gene encodes CDR1 SEHNR and CDR2 FQNEAQ (reference sequence). The trim removed 5 bases at V and 4 bases at J, leaving 4 bases unmatched.

The chain carries TRBV29-1 and TRBJ1-1; no clear D. Germline loops: CDR1 SQVTM, CDR2 ANQGSEA. The CDR3 extends over 13 amino acids. V lost 4 bases and J 2 bases, leaving 11 bases between the germline ends. The DNA for the CDR3 is TGCAGCGTTGCGAGGTTAATCAACACTGAAGCTTTCTTT. Translating it yields CSVARLINTEAFF.

The chain links TRBV2 to TRBJ2-1, with 12 bases aligning to TRBD2. The CDR3 spans 14 residues. CDR1 is SNHLY, CDR2 FYNNEI, per germline. V lost 6 bases to trimming and J lost 8 bases; unmatched junction nucleotides: 5. The chain's CDR3 is CASSPGTSGYEQFF. In nucleotides, the CDR3 is TGTGCCAGCAGCCCGGGGACTAGCGGGTATGAGCAGTTCTTC.